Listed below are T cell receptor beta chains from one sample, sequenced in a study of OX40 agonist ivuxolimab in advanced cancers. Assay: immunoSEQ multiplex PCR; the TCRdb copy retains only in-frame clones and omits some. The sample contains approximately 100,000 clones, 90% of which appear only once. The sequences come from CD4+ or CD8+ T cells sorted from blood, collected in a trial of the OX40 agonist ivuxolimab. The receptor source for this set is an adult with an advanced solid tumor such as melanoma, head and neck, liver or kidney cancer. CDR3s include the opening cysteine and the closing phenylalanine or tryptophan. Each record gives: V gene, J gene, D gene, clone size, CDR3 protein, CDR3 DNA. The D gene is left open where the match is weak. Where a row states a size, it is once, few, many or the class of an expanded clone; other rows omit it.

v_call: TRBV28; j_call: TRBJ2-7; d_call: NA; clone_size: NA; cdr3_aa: CASSNLGHYPGTGRAYEQYF; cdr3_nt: TGTGCCAGCAGCAATTTGGGTCATTACCCGGGAACAGGGAGAGCCTACGAGCAGTACTTC
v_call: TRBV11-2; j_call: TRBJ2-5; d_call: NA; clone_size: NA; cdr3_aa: CASSHPWRTQYF; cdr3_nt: TGTGCCAGCAGCCACCCCTGGAGGACCCAGTACTTC
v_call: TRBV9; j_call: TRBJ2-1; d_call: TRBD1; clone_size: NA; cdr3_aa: CASSYLDREPYNEQFF; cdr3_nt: TGTGCCAGCAGCTACCTCGACAGGGAACCCTACAATGAGCAGTTCTTC
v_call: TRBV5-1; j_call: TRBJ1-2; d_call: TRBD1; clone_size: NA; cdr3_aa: CASSSPGQGDYGYTF; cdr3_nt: TGCGCCAGCAGCTCGCCGGGACAGGGGGACTATGGCTACACCTTC
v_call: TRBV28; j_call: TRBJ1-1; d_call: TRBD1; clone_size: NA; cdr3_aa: CASRWTGTEAFF; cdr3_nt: TGTGCCAGCAGATGGACAGGTACTGAAGCTTTCTTT
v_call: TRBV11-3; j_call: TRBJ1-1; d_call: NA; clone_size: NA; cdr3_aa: CASSFRQSRTEAFF; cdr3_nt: TGTGCCAGCAGCTTTAGACAGTCTAGAACTGAAGCTTTCTTT
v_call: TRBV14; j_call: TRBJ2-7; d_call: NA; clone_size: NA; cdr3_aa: CASSQLPHTGSYEQYF; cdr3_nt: TGTGCCAGCAGCCAATTACCCCATACGGGCTCCTACGAGCAGTACTTC
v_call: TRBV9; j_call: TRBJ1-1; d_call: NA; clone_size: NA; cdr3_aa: CASSVTDSGPMNTEAFF; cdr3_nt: TGTGCCAGCAGCGTCACGGACTCGGGTCCTATGAACACTGAAGCTTTCTTT
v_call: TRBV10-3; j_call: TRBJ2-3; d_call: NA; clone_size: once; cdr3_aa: CAISEVWGADTQYF; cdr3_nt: TGTGCCATCAGTGAGGTATGGGGGGCAGATACGCAGTATTTT
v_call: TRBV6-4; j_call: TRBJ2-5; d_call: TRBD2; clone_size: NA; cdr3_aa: CASSGGTRETQYF; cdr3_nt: TGTGCCAGCAGTGGCGGGACTAGGGAGACCCAGTACTTC
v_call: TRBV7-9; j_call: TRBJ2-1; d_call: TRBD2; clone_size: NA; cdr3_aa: CASSPSGRTYNEQFF; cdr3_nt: TGTGCCAGCAGCCCCAGCGGGAGAACCTACAATGAGCAGTTCTTC
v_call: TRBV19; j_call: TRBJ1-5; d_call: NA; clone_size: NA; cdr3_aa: CASRRWGYRDSNQPQHF; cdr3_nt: TGTGCCAGTAGACGGTGGGGTTATCGAGATAGCAATCAGCCCCAGCATTTT
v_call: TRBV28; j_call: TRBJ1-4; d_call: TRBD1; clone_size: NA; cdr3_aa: CASSPPTGTAKLFF; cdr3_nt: TGTGCCAGCAGTCCCCCGACAGGGACGGCAAAACTGTTTTTT
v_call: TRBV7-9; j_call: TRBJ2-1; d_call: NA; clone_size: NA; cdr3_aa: CASSLGQGNNEQFF; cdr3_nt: TGTGCCAGCAGCTTAGGCCAGGGGAACAATGAGCAGTTCTTC
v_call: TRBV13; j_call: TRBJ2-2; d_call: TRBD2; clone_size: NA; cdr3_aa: CASSHLAGGPTRSTGELFF; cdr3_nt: TGTGCCAGCAGCCATTTAGCGGGAGGGCCGACTCGAAGCACCGGGGAGCTGTTTTTT
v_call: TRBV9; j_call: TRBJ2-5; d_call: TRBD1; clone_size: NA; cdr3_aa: CASSPRMDREYETQYF; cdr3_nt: TGTGCCAGCAGCCCCAGAATGGACAGGGAGTACGAGACCCAGTACTTC
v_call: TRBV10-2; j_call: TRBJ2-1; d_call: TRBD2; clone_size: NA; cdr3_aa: CASREAGAVVNEQFF; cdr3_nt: TGCGCCAGCAGGGAAGCGGGAGCGGTTGTAAATGAGCAGTTCTTC
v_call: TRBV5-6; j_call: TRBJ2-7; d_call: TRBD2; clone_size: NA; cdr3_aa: CASSTNPGLAGVEQYF; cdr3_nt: TGTGCCAGCAGCACAAACCCCGGACTAGCGGGAGTCGAGCAGTACTTC
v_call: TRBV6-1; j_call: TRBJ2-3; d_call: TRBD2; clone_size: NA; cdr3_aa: CASSAGTSGTGTSTDTQYF; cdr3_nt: TGTGCCAGCAGTGCGGGGACTAGCGGGACGGGTACTAGCACAGATACGCAGTATTTT
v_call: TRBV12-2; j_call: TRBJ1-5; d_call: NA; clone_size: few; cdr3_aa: CASRPGTGDYSNQPQHF; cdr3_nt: TGTGCAAGTCGCCCCGGGACAGGGGACTATAGCAATCAGCCCCAGCATTTT
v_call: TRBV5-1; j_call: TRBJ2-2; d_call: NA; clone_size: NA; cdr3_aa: CASSPRVNPNTGELFF; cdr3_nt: TGCGCCAGCAGCCCCCGGGTCAACCCGAACACCGGGGAGCTGTTTTTT
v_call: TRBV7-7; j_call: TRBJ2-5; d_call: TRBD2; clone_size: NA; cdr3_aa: CASSLALAGGSETQYF; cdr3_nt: TGTGCTAGCAGCTTAGCTCTAGCGGGAGGGTCGGAGACTCAGTACTTC
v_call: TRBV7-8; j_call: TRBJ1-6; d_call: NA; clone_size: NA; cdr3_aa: CASSLAFFPNSPLHF; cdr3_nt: TGTGCCAGCAGCCTAGCCTTCTTTCCAAATTCACCCCTCCACTTT
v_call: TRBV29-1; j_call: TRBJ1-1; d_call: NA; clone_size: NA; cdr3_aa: CSVFQGYGTEAFF; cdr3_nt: TGCAGCGTGTTTCAGGGGTACGGCACTGAAGCTTTCTTT
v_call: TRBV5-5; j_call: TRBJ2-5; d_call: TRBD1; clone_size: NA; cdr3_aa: CASSNRGNWQETQYF; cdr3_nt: TGTGCCAGCAGCAACAGGGGAAATTGGCAAGAGACCCAGTACTTC
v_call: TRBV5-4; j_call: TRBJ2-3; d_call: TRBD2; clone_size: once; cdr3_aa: CASSQKAGGLTDTQYF; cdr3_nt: TGTGCCAGCAGCCAAAAAGCGGGAGGGCTAACAGATACGCAGTATTTT
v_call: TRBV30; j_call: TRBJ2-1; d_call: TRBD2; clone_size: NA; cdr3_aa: CAWSGASGRADEQFF; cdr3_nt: TGTGCCTGGAGTGGGGCTAGCGGGAGGGCCGACGAGCAGTTCTTC
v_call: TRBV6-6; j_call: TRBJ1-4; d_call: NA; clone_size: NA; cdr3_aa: CASRRTPEAKLFF; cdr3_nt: TGTGCCAGCAGGAGGACTCCGGAGGCAAAACTGTTTTTT
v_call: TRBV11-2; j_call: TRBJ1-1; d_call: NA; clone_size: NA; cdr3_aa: CASSLSGTPNTEAFF; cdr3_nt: TGTGCCAGCAGCCTGTCTGGGACGCCCAACACTGAAGCTTTCTTT
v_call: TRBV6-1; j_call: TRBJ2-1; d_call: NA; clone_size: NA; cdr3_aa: CASSEVEGLDEQFF; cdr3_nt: TGTGCCAGCAGTGAAGTCGAAGGGCTCGATGAGCAGTTCTTC
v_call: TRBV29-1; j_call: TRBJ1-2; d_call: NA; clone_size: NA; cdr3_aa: CSVVGPGAVYGYTF; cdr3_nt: TGCAGCGTTGTGGGTCCTGGGGCAGTCTATGGCTACACCTTC